This T cell receptor (beta chain) was sequenced during a study of CD8+CD57+ T cells in acquired aplastic anemia. Study information: Sorted CD4+ and CD8+ cell DNA averaged approximately 3.4 ug.

The CDR3 consists of 14 residues. V lost 5 bases and J lost 4; bases outside the gene matches: 7. Germline V gene sequence: CDR1 MNHEY, CDR2 SMNVEV (reference sequence). TCR beta VDJ and CDR3 profiling used genomic DNA as template. TCRdb re-derived calls from the reads in MiXCR, one entry per CDR3 protein. The sample shows hundreds of thousands of distinct CDR3 sequences, approximately 57% of them seen only once. The rearrangement uses TRBV27 and TRBJ1-1; 7 nucleotides match TRBD1. The TCR sequence derives from a human donor with severe aplastic anemia or a healthy control (not recorded which). Source material: sorted CD4+, CD8+, or CD8+CD57+ T cells (not recorded which) from PBMCs. The chain's CDR3 is CASSRQGGGTEAFF. The DNA of the CDR3 is TGTGCCAGCAGTAGACAGGGCGGGGGCACTGAAGCTTTCTTT.